This passage covers 20 T cell receptor beta chains from one sample sequenced in a study of blood T cells in healthy people across ages. Alongside a J-beta primer mix, a sample-barcoded 5' primer served in a second PCR lasting about 7 to 11 cycles. TCRdb used MiXCR to reprocess the 5' RACE reads, holding one entry per CDR3 protein. The table lists about 1.6 million distinct CDR3 sequences, around 35% of them singletons. Sequenced input: blood. The source is a woman in her twenties or thirties in good health.

The chain is built from TRBV28 and TRBJ2-7; tentatively, D is TRBD2 (5 bases). V gave up 6 bases and J gave up 3 bases, with 15 bases separating them. The CDR3 spans 14 residues. CDR1 and CDR2 from the germline V gene are MDHEN and SYDVKM. CDR3 nucleotide sequence: TGTGCCAGCAGGTACAGCGGTGCCAGCTACGAGCAGTACTTC. Residues: CASRYSGASYEQYF.

This clonotype showed up just a few times. The chain links TRBV5-6 to TRBJ1-4, with a tentative D call TRBD1 (6 bases). CDR1 and CDR2 (germline): SGHDT, YYEEEE. Trimming left V 2 bases short and J 7 bases short, with 12 bases between. The CDR3 extends over 14 amino acids. The CDR3 nucleotides are TGTGCCAGCAGCTTTGTAGGACAGTCTGAAAAACTGTTTTTT. It is translated as CASSFVGQSEKLFF.

This clonotype was detected a few times. This chain uses TRBV7-6 with TRBJ1-2; D possibly corresponds to TRBD1 (5 bases). The V gene lost 7 bases and the J gene lost 1 base, with 16 bases spanning the gap. The CDR3 contains 15 residues. Germline lookup yields CDR1 SGHVS and CDR2 FNYEAQ. For the CDR3, the DNA is TGTGCCAGCACCCCGTCCGGGGCCCTTAACTATGGCTACACCTTC. Its protein is CASTPSGALNYGYTF.

This clonotype showed up just a few times. The V and J genes are TRBV9 and TRBJ2-5; the D gene is possibly TRBD2 (7 bases). Per the germline V gene, CDR1 is SGDLS and CDR2 is YYNGEE. The V gene lost 6 bases and the J gene lost 1 base, with 13 bases spanning the gap. This CDR3 has 14 residues. CDR3 coding DNA: TGTGCCAGCAATCGGGGGGCCTTCCAAGAGACCCAGTACTTC. Its translation is CASNRGAFQETQYF.

The chain combines TRBV3-1 with TRBJ2-7, with D hard to call. The germline gives CDR1 LGHDT, CDR2 YNNKEL (reference sequence). V dropped 3 bases and J dropped 0 bases, with 6 bases sitting between them. This CDR3 comprises 13 residues. In DNA form, the CDR3 reads TGTGCCAGCAGCCACATCGACTCCTACGAGCAGTACTTC. Its translation: CASSHIDSYEQYF.

The chain carries TRBV7-9 and TRBJ1-2; the match to TRBD1 covers 7 bases. V shed 2 bases, J shed 7 bases, and the junction held 7 bases outside the gene matches. The CDR3 totals 14 residues. The V gene's germline CDR1 is SEHNR and CDR2 FQNEAQ (reference sequence). CDR3 amino acids: CASSLIEGALGYTF. The CDR3 coding sequence is TGTGCCAGCAGCTTAATCGAGGGGGCGCTTGGCTACACCTTC. Drawing the rest from reference TRBV7-9 and TRBJ1-2, the complete variable domain is DTGVSQNPRHKITKRGQNVTFRCDPISEHNRLYWYRQTLGQGPEFLTYFQNEAQLEKSRLLSDRFSAERPKGSFSTLEIQRTEQGDSAMYLCASSLIEGALGYTFGSGTRLTVV.

This clonotype was counted between two and nine times. The chain has TRBV9 and TRBJ2-6, with a weak D call TRBD1 (6 bases). The CDR3 loop spans 18 amino acids. Looked up from germline, CDR1 is SGDLS and CDR2 is YYNGEE. V dropped 0 bases and J dropped 0 bases, with 13 bases sitting between them. The CDR3 region has the DNA TGTGCCAGCAGCGTAGATGGGACATTGAGCTCTGGGGCCAACGTCCTGACTTTC. Its translation: CASSVDGTLSSGANVLTF. Full variable domain (remainder filled in from reference TRBV9 and TRBJ2-6): DSGVTQTPKHLITATGQRVTLRCSPRSGDLSVYWYQQSLDQGLQFLIQYYNGEERAKGNILERFSAQQFPDLHSELNLSSLELGDSALYFCASSVDGTLSSGANVLTFGAGSRLTVL.

The J gene is TRBJ2-2, the V gene TRBV29-1, with 10 bases fitting TRBD2. The CDR3 has 15 amino acids. Germline CDR1 is SQVTM and CDR2 is ANQGSEA. Trimming cost V 6 bases and J 2 bases; bases outside gene matches: 6. The CDR3 spells CSVGAGGSNTGELFF. The CDR3 DNA is TGCAGCGTGGGAGCGGGGGGGTCTAACACCGGGGAGCTGTTTTTT.

This clonotype was counted a few times. The chain joins TRBV9 to TRBJ2-7, with 7 bases fitting TRBD2. J was trimmed by 1 base and V by 3 bases; bases with no gene match: 4. Germline V gene lookup returns CDR1 SGDLS and CDR2 YYNGEE. This CDR3 is built from 14 residues. The CDR3 reads CASSAGLTSYEQYF. As DNA, the CDR3 is TGTGCCAGCAGCGCGGGACTAACTTCCTACGAGCAGTACTTC.

The CDR3 spells CASSLANPALINRPWYEQFF. In DNA form, the CDR3 reads TGTGCCAGCAGTCTTGCCAACCCAGCGCTAATCAACCGACCTTGGTATGAGCAGTTCTTC. The rearrangement joins TRBV28 to TRBJ2-1; the D is unclear. This CDR3 is 20 amino acids long. The germline V gene encodes CDR1 MDHEN and CDR2 SYDVKM. The V end lost 5 bases, the J end lost 8 bases, and 34 bases lay between the germline ends.

Concerning this clonotype: A read error is possible here, since a much larger clone lies one base away. The chain uses TRBV5-5 and TRBJ2-1; D perhaps matches TRBD1 (6 bases). Germline V gene data show CDR1 as SGHKS and CDR2 as YYEKEE (reference sequence). The germline V and J ends were trimmed by 0 bases and 3 bases, with 13 bases remaining between them. The CDR3 totals 16 residues. The CDR3 DNA follows: TGTGCCAGCAGCTTGGAAGCAGGGACATACTACAATGAGCAGTTCTTC. Translation: CASSLEAGTYYNEQFF.

Only a few counts were recorded for this clonotype. The chain carries TRBV9 and TRBJ2-1, with 12 bases that match TRBD2. Trimming cost V 4 bases and J 8 bases; bases outside gene matches: 7. The CDR3 has 15 amino acids. The germline gives CDR1 SGDLS, CDR2 YYNGEE. The DNA for the CDR3 is TGTGCCAGCAGCACTAGCGGGAGGTTGCTCGATGAGCAGTTCTTC. As protein: CASSTSGRLLDEQFF.

V is TRBV15 and J is TRBJ2-1, with D possibly matching TRBD2 (5 bases). V was trimmed by 6 bases and J by 0 bases, leaving 9 bases between them. The CDR3 contains 14 residues. The germline gives CDR1 LNHNV, CDR2 YYDKDF (reference sequence). The CDR3 DNA is TGTGCCACCAGGGTAGCGAGCTCCTACAATGAGCAGTTCTTC. Translated: CATRVASSYNEQFF.

V and J are TRBV29-1 and TRBJ1-2; TRBD1 matches at 8 bases. This CDR3 region has 13 residues. The germline gives CDR1 SQVTM, CDR2 ANQGSEA. After removal of 5 bases from V and 6 bases from J, the junction contained 8 bases not matched to a gene. The DNA for the CDR3 is TGCAGCGTTCGGACAGGGTTGGAGGATGGCTACACCTTC. It yields the protein CSVRTGLEDGYTF.

The CDR3 bases are TGTGCCAGCAGCCAAGATTACACGGGTGGAACTGAAGCTTTCTTT. It codes for CASSQDYTGGTEAFF. V and J are TRBV3-1 and TRBJ1-1; D gene unclear. Deletions cut 0 bases from V and 5 bases from J, with 13 bases between. The CDR3 is 15 residues long. Germline-derived CDR1 and CDR2 are LGHDT and YNNKEL (reference sequence).

CDR3 nucleotides: TGTGCCTGGTCCGGGACGGGAAGTATTCAGTACTTC. Protein: CAWSGTGSIQYF. The chain couples TRBV30 to TRBJ2-4; possibly TRBD1 or TRBD2 for D (5 bases each). The germline CDR1 and CDR2 sequences are GTSNPN and SVGIG (reference sequence). The CDR3 sequence is 12 residues long. The ends were cut back, 5 bases at V and 10 bases at J, with 15 bases in the middle.

J is TRBJ2-1 and V is TRBV20-1; 11 bases match TRBD2. V lost 4 bases, J lost 4 bases, and 3 bases stayed unmatched. Germline assignment: CDR1 DFQATT and CDR2 SNEGSKA (reference sequence). There are 14 residues in the CDR3. The CDR3 loop reads CSAKTSGNYNEQFF. In nucleotides, the CDR3 is TGCAGTGCTAAGACTAGCGGGAATTACAATGAGCAGTTCTTC.

This rearrangement joins TRBV29-1 to TRBJ1-1, with TRBD1 as a possible D gene (5 bases). V was pared by 7 bases and J by 0 bases, with 12 bases between. Germline V gene lookup returns CDR1 SQVTM and CDR2 ANQGSEA. The CDR3 consists of 13 residues. In nucleotides, the CDR3 is TGCAGCGCCCAACAGGATCTGAACACTGAAGCTTTCTTT. It is translated as CSAQQDLNTEAFF.

The chain combines TRBV11-1 with TRBJ1-1; D is perhaps TRBD1 (5 bases). Germline V CDR1 and CDR2: SGHAT, FQDESV (reference sequence). V lost 1 base and J 0 bases, leaving 12 bases between the germline ends. This CDR3 spans 16 amino acids. The chain's CDR3 is CASSLGWDRLNTEAFF. DNA of the CDR3: TGTGCCAGCAGCTTAGGCTGGGACCGACTGAACACTGAAGCTTTCTTT.

This clonotype appeared once. This chain uses TRBV5-1 with TRBJ2-3, with TRBD2 matching 16 bases. The V gene end was trimmed by 2 bases and the J gene end by 3 bases; junction bases not matched to a gene: 12. CDR3 length: 20 amino acids. Germline V gene lookup returns CDR1 SGHRS and CDR2 YFSETQ. The CDR3 here is CASSFQGTSGRARATDTQYF. The CDR3 region has the DNA TGCGCCAGCAGCTTTCAAGGGACTAGCGGGAGGGCCAGGGCGACAGATACGCAGTATTTT.